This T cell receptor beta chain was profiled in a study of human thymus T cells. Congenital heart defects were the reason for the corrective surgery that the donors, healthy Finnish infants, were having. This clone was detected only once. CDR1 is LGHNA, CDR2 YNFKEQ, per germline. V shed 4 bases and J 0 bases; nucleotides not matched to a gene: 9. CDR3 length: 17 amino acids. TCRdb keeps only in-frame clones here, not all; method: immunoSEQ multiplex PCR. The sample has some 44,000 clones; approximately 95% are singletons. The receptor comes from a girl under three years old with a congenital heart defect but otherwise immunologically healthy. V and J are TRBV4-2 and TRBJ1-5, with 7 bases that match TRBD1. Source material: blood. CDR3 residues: CASSPGPGQISNQPQHF. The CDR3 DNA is TGTGCCAGCAGCCCCGGGCCGGGACAGATTAGCAATCAGCCCCAGCATTTT.